Each of the 27 T cell receptor beta chains below was sequenced from the same sample in a study. Amplification of TRBV12-4/TRBJ1-2 clonotypes used adaptor-ligated barcode primers. TCRdb called the multiplex PCR reads again in MiXCR, with one record for every CDR3 protein. The table records roughly 620 distinct CDR3 sequences, around a third of them present only once. Sequences were obtained from memory CD4+ T cells sorted from blood. Subset described: memory CD4+ T cells, CD4+CD45RO+CD25-. The receptor set was obtained from a female donor with breast cancer.

The chain employs TRBV12-3 or TRBV12-4 and TRBJ1-2; TRBD1 matches 8 bases. V trimming: 5 bases; J trimming: 2 bases; junction bases outside the gene matches: 4. This CDR3 spans 14 amino acids. CDR3 DNA sequence: TGTGCCAGCAGTAGGACAGGGCGCAACTATGGCTACACCTTC. Protein sequence: CASSRTGRNYGYTF.

The table lists this clonotype with a few counts. The chain couples TRBV12-3 or TRBV12-4 to TRBJ1-2; no definite D call. The CDR3 loop spans 13 amino acids. V was pared by 5 bases and J by 4 bases, with 11 bases between. CDR3 in DNA: TGTGCCAGCAGTCCCCGAGGCATCTATGGCTACACCTTC. Translation gives CASSPRGIYGYTF.

The chain combines TRBV12-3 or TRBV12-4 with TRBJ1-2; D ambiguous. V lost 6 bases, J lost 5 bases, and 10 bases lay in between. CDR3 size: 12 residues. CDR3 coding DNA: TGTGCCAGCAGCACGTTGATATATGGCTACACCTTC. Amino acids: CASSTLIYGYTF.

By share of the sample, this clonotype is large. This chain uses TRBV12-3 or TRBV12-4 with TRBJ1-2; TRBD1 matches 7 bases. Unmatched junction bases numbered 9, after V lost 4 bases and J lost 4 bases. The CDR3 length is 15 residues. The CDR3: CASSSDRALVYGYTF. The CDR3 DNA sequence: TGTGCCAGCAGTTCCGACAGGGCACTAGTCTATGGCTACACCTTC.

Within the sample, this clonotype is large. This sequence joins TRBV12-3 or TRBV12-4 and TRBJ1-2; TRBD1 might be the D (6 bases). The CDR3 totals 14 residues. Trimming left V 4 bases short and J 0 bases short, with 9 bases between. This chain's CDR3 is CASSYGTSNYGYTF. DNA of the CDR3: TGTGCCAGCAGTTATGGGACATCTAACTATGGCTACACCTTC.

The chain couples TRBV12-3 or TRBV12-4 to TRBJ1-2; unclear D gene. V gave up 3 bases and J gave up 1 base, with 6 bases separating them. The CDR3 totals 13 residues. This CDR3 reads CASSLQINYGYTF. CDR3 nucleotides: TGTGCCAGCAGTTTGCAAATTAACTATGGCTACACCTTC.

V gene TRBV12-3 or TRBV12-4 combines with J gene TRBJ1-2, with a possible D match to TRBD1 (5 bases). Trimming removed 5 bases at V and 13 bases at J, with 14 bases between. The CDR3 totals 11 residues. For the CDR3, the DNA is TGTGCCAGCAGTATCGAGGGGTGTGTCACCTTC. It is translated as CASSIEGCVTF.

This clonotype is categorized as medium-sized. This rearrangement joins TRBV12-3 or TRBV12-4 to TRBJ1-2; D gene uncertain. This CDR3 is built from 13 residues. V shed 3 bases and J shed 6 bases, with 11 bases lying between them. The CDR3 sequence is CASSFGEGNGYTF. CDR3 DNA: TGTGCCAGCAGTTTTGGTGAGGGTAATGGCTACACCTTC.

The rearrangement uses TRBV12-3 or TRBV12-4 and TRBJ1-2; D is unresolved. Trimming shortened V by 3 bases and J by 0 bases, and 8 bases separated the two germline ends. The CDR3 contains 14 residues. The CDR3 reads CASSLGTANYGYTF. In DNA, the CDR3 is TGTGCCAGCAGTTTGGGAACAGCTAACTATGGCTACACCTTC.

This clonotype was counted only a few times. The chain uses TRBV12-3 or TRBV12-4 and TRBJ1-2; TRBD1 matches at 7 bases. The V segment lost 6 bases and the J segment 3 bases; nucleotides outside the gene matches: 4. This CDR3 is 13 amino acids long. The CDR3 DNA reads TGTGCCAGCAGCGGACAGGCGTACTATGGCTACACCTTC. Translating gives CASSGQAYYGYTF.

This chain joins TRBV12-3 or TRBV12-4 and TRBJ1-2, with D tentatively TRBD1 (6 bases). Trimming removed 5 bases at V and 6 bases at J, with 10 bases between. The CDR3 consists of 12 residues. The DNA of the CDR3 is TGTGCCAGCAGTCCGACAGGCCATGGCTACACCTTC. Residues: CASSPTGHGYTF.

This chain joins TRBV12-3 or TRBV12-4 and TRBJ1-2, with 7 bases aligning to TRBD1. V was clipped by 7 bases and J by 2 bases; unmatched bases: 7. The CDR3 extends over 14 amino acids. The CDR3: CASTSGTANYGYTF. In nucleotides, the CDR3 is TGTGCCAGCACCTCAGGGACAGCAAACTATGGCTACACCTTC.

The chain links TRBV12-3 or TRBV12-4 to TRBJ1-2, with 8 bases lining up with TRBD1. CDR3 length: 12 residues. Trimming took 7 bases from V and 8 from J; bases not matched to a gene: 6. The CDR3 protein is CASTATGVGYTF. CDR3 nucleotide sequence: TGTGCCAGCACCGCGACAGGGGTGGGCTACACCTTC.

V usage is TRBV12-3 or TRBV12-4 and J usage is TRBJ1-2; TRBD1 might be the D (6 bases). The CDR3 loop spans 14 amino acids. Trimming pared 4 bases from V and 6 bases from J, leaving 15 bases between. The CDR3 protein is CASSSQARTDGYTF. The CDR3 bases are TGTGCCAGCAGTTCTCAAGCCCGGACAGATGGCTACACCTTC.

The V gene is TRBV12-3 or TRBV12-4, the J gene TRBJ1-2, with 10 nucleotides matching TRBD1. V was pared by 5 bases and J by 6 bases, with 12 bases of the junction left unmatched. The CDR3 has 16 residues. Here the CDR3 reads CASSVDRDRGFHGYTF. CDR3 sequence (DNA): TGTGCCAGCAGTGTCGACCGGGACAGGGGATTCCATGGCTACACCTTC.

This clonotype was counted only a few times. V is TRBV12-3 or TRBV12-4 and J is TRBJ1-2; D not resolved. Trimming shortened V by 0 bases and J by 1 base, and 18 bases separated the two germline ends. The CDR3 covers 18 residues. CDR3 sequence reads: CASSLADPPTSINYGYTF. The CDR3 nucleotides read TGTGCCAGCAGTTTAGCCGATCCTCCAACCTCTATTAACTATGGCTACACCTTC.

V is TRBV12-3 or TRBV12-4 and J is TRBJ1-2; D possibly corresponds to TRBD1 (6 bases). V lost 7 bases and J lost 1, with 10 bases in between. This CDR3 is built from 13 residues. This chain's CDR3 is CASTMGHNYGYTF. The CDR3 DNA is TGTGCCAGCACCATGGGACATAACTATGGCTACACCTTC.

The gene calls are TRBV12-3 or TRBV12-4 and TRBJ1-2; 7 bases line up with TRBD1. V shed 6 bases, J shed 2 bases, and the junction held 6 bases outside the gene matches. The CDR3 consists of 14 residues. The CDR3 nucleotides read TGTGCCAGCAGCTCCGACAGGGAGAACTATGGCTACACCTTC. It codes for CASSSDRENYGYTF.

The chain joins TRBV12-3 or TRBV12-4 to TRBJ1-2; tentatively, D is TRBD1 (6 bases). The CDR3 consists of 13 residues. The V end was cut by 6 bases, the J end by 4 bases, with 12 bases between. The CDR3 nucleotides are TGTGCCAGCAGGACAGGATCCGGCTATGGCTACACCTTC. It specifies CASRTGSGYGYTF.

The chain uses TRBV12-3 or TRBV12-4 and TRBJ1-2; tentatively, D is TRBD1 (5 bases). The V end was cut by 2 bases, the J end by 3 bases, with 7 bases between. The CDR3 runs to 13 residues. The DNA of the CDR3 is TGTGCCAGCAGTTTAATGGGGCACTATGGCTACACCTTC. Encoded protein: CASSLMGHYGYTF.

This clonotype was recorded a few times. The chain is built from TRBV12-3 or TRBV12-4 and TRBJ1-2, with D perhaps matching TRBD1 (6 bases). The CDR3 contains 12 residues. V was clipped by 6 bases and J by 3 bases, with 8 bases between them. The CDR3 loop reads CASSTGHYGYTF. The CDR3 nucleotides read TGTGCCAGCAGCACAGGGCACTATGGCTACACCTTC.

This clonotype is labeled large. The chain couples TRBV12-3 or TRBV12-4 to TRBJ1-2; TRBD1 is a possible D gene (5 bases). This CDR3 contains 11 residues. Between the trimmed V and J ends, which lost 3 bases and 13 bases, there was a span of 12 bases. The CDR3 sequence is CASSLGQATTF. The CDR3 bases are TGTGCCAGCAGTTTGGGGCAGGCGACCACCTTC.

By sample fraction, this clonotype is medium-sized. CDR3 sequence: CASGADGGSNYGYTF. The CDR3 region has the DNA TGTGCTAGTGGAGCCGACGGAGGCTCTAACTATGGCTACACCTTC. J is TRBJ1-2 and V is TRBV12-5; D ambiguous. Deletions cut 6 bases from V and 0 bases from J, with 14 bases between. There are 15 residues in the CDR3. Germline V gene lookup returns CDR1 LGHNT and CDR2 FRNRAP. Based on the CDR3 plus reference TRBV12-5 and TRBJ1-2, the full variable domain is DARVTQTPRHKVTEMGQEVTMRCQPILGHNTVFWYRQTMMQGLELLAYFRNRAPLDDSGMPKDRFSAEMPDATLATLKIQPSEPRDSAVYFCASGADGGSNYGYTFGSGTRLTVV.

The V call is TRBV12-3 or TRBV12-4, the J call TRBJ1-2; 7 bases match TRBD1. V gave up 8 bases and J gave up 7 bases; unmatched junction bases: 13. CDR3 length: 14 amino acids. The CDR3, as DNA: TGTGCCAGCGGTACACTCCGACAGGGAGGTGGCTACACCTTC. Translation gives CASGTLRQGGGYTF.

The chain employs TRBV12-3 or TRBV12-4 and TRBJ1-2; D remains ambiguous. This CDR3 is built from 13 residues. V was shortened by 2 bases and J by 3 bases, with 7 bases between the two germline ends. CDR3 sequence: CASSLLSHYGYTF. The DNA for the CDR3 is TGTGCCAGCAGTTTACTCAGCCACTATGGCTACACCTTC.

This clonotype is termed large. The chain recombines TRBV12-3 or TRBV12-4 with TRBJ1-2; no firm D call. This CDR3 is built from 14 residues. Between the trimmed V and J ends, which lost 3 bases and 0 bases, there was a span of 8 bases. The DNA of the CDR3 is TGTGCCAGCAGTTTGCGTTCTTCTAACTATGGCTACACCTTC. Translating gives CASSLRSSNYGYTF.

The chain links TRBV12-3 or TRBV12-4 to TRBJ1-2; no clear D gene. The CDR3 length is 12 residues. The V end lost 6 bases, the J end lost 3 bases, and 8 bases lay between the germline ends. The CDR3 reads CASSHSYYGYTF. DNA of the CDR3: TGTGCCAGCAGCCACAGCTACTATGGCTACACCTTC.